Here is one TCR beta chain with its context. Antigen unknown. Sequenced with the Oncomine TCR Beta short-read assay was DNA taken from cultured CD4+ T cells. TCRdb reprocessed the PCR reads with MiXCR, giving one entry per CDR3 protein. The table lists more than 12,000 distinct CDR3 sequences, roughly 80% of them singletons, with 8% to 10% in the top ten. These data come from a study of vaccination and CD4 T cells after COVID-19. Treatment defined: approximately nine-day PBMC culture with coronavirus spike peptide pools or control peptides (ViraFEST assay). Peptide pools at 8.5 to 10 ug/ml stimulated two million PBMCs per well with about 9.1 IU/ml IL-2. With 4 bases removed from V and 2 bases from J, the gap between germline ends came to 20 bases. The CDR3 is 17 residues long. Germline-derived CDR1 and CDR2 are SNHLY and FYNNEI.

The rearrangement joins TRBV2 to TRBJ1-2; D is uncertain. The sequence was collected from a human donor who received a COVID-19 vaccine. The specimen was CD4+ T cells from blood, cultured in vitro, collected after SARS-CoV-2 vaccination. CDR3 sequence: CASSVGRPSSTNYGYTF. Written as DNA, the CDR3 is TGTGCCAGCAGTGTCGGACGGCCATCATCGACGAACTATGGCTACACCTTC.